This T cell receptor beta chain was observed in a study of blood T cell repertoires in COVID-19 (dated by TCRdb to 2018 to 2021). With regard to the full study: Samples from collaborators originated in the United States, Italy and Spain and spanned both the acute and convalescent phases of COVID-19. The prospective study material was composed of cDNA or gDNA derived from T cells, B-cell-depleted T cells, or PBMCs. Subjects who had been exposed to COVID-19, were actively infected with it, or had recovered from it provided the deeply sampled blood TCRbeta repertoires that made up the dataset. A freely available public database, intended as a resource for researchers studying the immune response to SARS-CoV-2, is where the repertoires were released. Samples came from the ongoing ImmuneRACE study (first 160 participants) plus 1,254 subjects from 6 global collaborators. Sample metadata almost always included a de-identified subject ID, COVID-19 status, age in years and sex. Where available, HLA class I and class II types were taken from metadata supplied by the sample provider and were not determined by assay-based typing. General findings and caveats noted by the study authors: The quantity of clinical and demographic metadata differed by source and by participant and was supplied without curation.

In Seattle, one collaborating source enrolled patients while the infection was active and tracked those patients longitudinally over the course of disease. Collaborating institutions collected whole blood in K2EDTA tubes following their own protocols. Collaborator samples were shipped for TCRbeta analysis as frozen whole blood, isolated PBMCs, or DNA extracted from either sample type. TCRbeta CDR3 regions were amplified from genomic DNA using the immunoSEQ Assay, a bias-controlled multiplex PCR. On the study's bioinformatics: The number of nucleated cells in each sample was estimated from the amplification of reference gene primers within the assay. To quantify the absolute abundance of each unique TCRbeta CDR3 rearrangement, sequence reads were collapsed and filtered. For each sample, productive Simpson clonality was calculated as the square root of Simpson's diversity index over productive rearrangements. TCRdb took over this immuneACCESS table, retaining in-frame rearrangements with V and J assigned. Such tables are incomplete; in checked studies, under half of the missing clones stem from an unresolved V gene, and the remainder is unexplained. The V and J calls and clone size were taken over from that table, and D and trimming were inferred from the DNA. This sample is represented by just under 350,000 clones; around 86% of them were singletons. Of the sample, more than 5% is held by the ten largest clones.

Concerning this clone: The specificity of this receptor is unknown. Germline is not matched at one junction end, which may reflect a read error.

The CDR3 numbers 16 residues from cysteine through phenylalanine. CDR3 DNA only is kept here, 48 bases in frame from base 1. CDR1 and CDR2, per the germline V gene (reference sequence), are SSHAT and FNYEAQ. The receptor was isolated from a woman aged 50 to 60 with COVID-19, enrolled during active disease. The V and J segments used are TRBV7-7 and TRBJ2-2; 7 central nucleotides agree with TRBD2. Sequenced sample: peripheral blood. The sequenced DNA is TGTGCTAGCAGCATATATAGCGGGTGGAACACCGGGGAGCTGTTTTTT. It specifies CASSIYSGWNTGELFF.